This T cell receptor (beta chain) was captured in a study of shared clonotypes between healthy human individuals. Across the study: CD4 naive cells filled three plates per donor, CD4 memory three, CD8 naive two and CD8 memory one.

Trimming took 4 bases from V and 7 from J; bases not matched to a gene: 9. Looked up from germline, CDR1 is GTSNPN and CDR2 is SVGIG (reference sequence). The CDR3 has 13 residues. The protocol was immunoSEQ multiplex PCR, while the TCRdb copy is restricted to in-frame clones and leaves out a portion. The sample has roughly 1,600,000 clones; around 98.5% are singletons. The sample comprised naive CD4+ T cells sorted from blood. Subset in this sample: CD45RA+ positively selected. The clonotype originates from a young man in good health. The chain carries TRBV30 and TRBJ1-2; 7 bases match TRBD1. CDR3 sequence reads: CAWTATGKGGYTF. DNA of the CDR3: TGTGCCTGGACCGCGACAGGGAAGGGTGGCTACACCTTC.